The 26 T cell receptor beta chains listed next were all sequenced from one sample in a study of cytomegalovirus exposure and HLA in healthy donors. The PCR employed 60 Vbeta primers together with 13 Jbeta primers. TCRdb keeps only in-frame clones here, not all; method: immunoSEQ multiplex PCR. The sample shows 140,000 to 150,000 clones, around three quarters of them seen only once. Sequencing was performed on PBMCs. Receptor source: a young woman in good health and CMV-seropositive.

The table lists this clone with a few counts. The chain has TRBV6-1 and TRBJ2-2, with 10 nucleotides matching TRBD2. Trimming at V came to 5 bases and at J to 6 bases, leaving 3 bases not matched to a gene. The CDR3 sequence is 14 residues long. Germline V gene lookup returns CDR1 MNHNS and CDR2 SASEGT. The CDR3 sequence: CASSLAGDAGELFF. The DNA for the CDR3 is TGTGCCAGCAGTCTAGCGGGGGATGCCGGGGAGCTGTTTTTT.

The chain's CDR3 is CASSLRAGVRTGELFF. The DNA of the CDR3 is TGTGCCAGCAGCTTGCGAGCGGGGGTGAGAACCGGGGAGCTGTTTTTT. V usage is TRBV5-4 and J usage is TRBJ2-2; 8 positions match TRBD2. The V and J ends lost 1 base and 5 bases, in that order; junction bases with no gene match: 7. The germline gives CDR1 SGHNT, CDR2 YYREEE (reference sequence). This CDR3 is 16 amino acids long.

The V gene is TRBV13, the J gene TRBJ1-6, with TRBD1 as a possible D gene (6 bases). This CDR3 is built from 16 residues. Trimming pared 3 bases from V and 8 bases from J, leaving 17 bases between. Per germline, CDR1 PRHDT and CDR2 FYEKMQ (reference sequence). CDR3 in amino acids: CASSFKGQSVHSPLHF. CDR3 in DNA: TGTGCCAGCAGCTTTAAAGGACAGTCTGTACATTCACCCCTCCACTTT. Filled out from reference TRBV13 and TRBJ1-6, the complete variable domain reads AAGVIQSPRHLIKEKRETATLKCYPIPRHDTVYWYQQGPGQDPQFLISFYEKMQSDKGSIPDRFSAQQFSDYHSELNMSSLELGDSALYFCASSFKGQSVHSPLHFGNGTRLTVT.

This chain connects TRBV6-1 to TRBJ1-3; TRBD1 aligns across 8 bases. There are 14 residues in the CDR3. The germline V gene has CDR1 MNHNS and CDR2 SASEGT. Losses at the gene ends were 2 bases for V and 5 bases for J; bases not matched to a gene: 2. The CDR3 spells CASSERTGRNTIYF. The CDR3 bases are TGTGCCAGCAGTGAAAGGACAGGGCGAAACACCATATATTTT.

The genes are TRBV4-2 and TRBJ2-2; 7 bases are shared with TRBD2. Germline CDR1 is LGHNA and CDR2 is YNFKEQ. V was clipped by 1 base and J by 3 bases; unmatched bases: 8. The CDR3 sequence is 17 residues long. The CDR3 sequence is CASSQVREGAHTGELFF. The CDR3 DNA is TGTGCCAGCAGCCAAGTTAGGGAGGGCGCTCACACCGGGGAGCTGTTTTTT.

This clone was seen a handful of times. V usage is TRBV28 and J usage is TRBJ1-2; 9 bases line up with TRBD1. The CDR3 contains 14 residues. CDR1 and CDR2 (germline): MDHEN, SYDVKM. V shed 4 bases and J 2 bases; nucleotides not matched to a gene: 2. The CDR3 bases are TGTGCCAGCAGTTCTACAGGGGGCAACTATGGCTACACCTTC. Translated: CASSSTGGNYGYTF.

In DNA form, the CDR3 reads TGTGCCAGCAGGGGGCAGCGAGGAAACACCGGGGAGCTGTTTTTT. Protein product: CASRGQRGNTGELFF. This chain links TRBV28 with TRBJ2-2; the D gene is possibly TRBD1 (5 bases). The CDR3 extends over 15 amino acids. V shed 6 bases and J shed 2 bases, with 13 bases lying between them. Germline loops: CDR1 MDHEN, CDR2 SYDVKM.

This sequence joins TRBV13 and TRBJ1-1, with 7 nucleotides matching TRBD1. This CDR3 region has 14 residues. V was pared by 3 bases and J by 2 bases, with 3 bases of the junction left unmatched. CDR1 is PRHDT, CDR2 FYEKMQ, per germline (reference sequence). The CDR3 DNA is TGTGCCAGCAGCTTCCGACAGGGAAACACTGAAGCTTTCTTT. Protein product: CASSFRQGNTEAFF.

This clone was detected only once. The J gene is TRBJ1-5, the V gene TRBV6-5; D may be TRBD1 (5 bases). Germline V CDR1 and CDR2: MNHEY, SVGAGI. The V end lost 2 bases, the J end lost 4 bases, and 9 bases lay between the germline ends. The CDR3 is 14 amino acids. The CDR3 DNA follows: TGTGCCAGCAGTTACCGACAGAATAATCAGCCCCAGCATTTT. Its protein is CASSYRQNNQPQHF.

The chain joins TRBV7-7 to TRBJ2-2, with 7 nucleotides matching TRBD2. The CDR3 loop spans 17 amino acids. Germline CDR1 reads SSHAT; CDR2 reads FNYEAQ (reference sequence). Trimming removed 5 bases from V and 7 bases from J; junction bases left unmatched: 16. The CDR3 coding sequence is TGTGCCAGCAGCCCTGATGGGAGGGTTGGAGGCAGCGGGGAGCTGTTTTTT. Translating gives CASSPDGRVGGSGELFF. The full variable domain, its missing parts supplied by reference TRBV7-7 and TRBJ2-2, is GAGVSQSPRYKVTKRGQDVTLRCDPISSHATLYWYQQALGQGPEFLTYFNYEAQPDKSGLPSDRFSAERPEGSISTLTIQRTEQRDSAMYRCASSPDGRVGGSGELFFGEGSRLTVL.

This chain connects TRBV2 to TRBJ2-1, with D tentatively TRBD1 (6 bases). Germline V gene sequence: CDR1 SNHLY, CDR2 FYNNEI. This CDR3 region has 13 residues. V was pared by 4 bases and J by 4 bases, with 8 bases between. In DNA form, the CDR3 reads TGTGCCAGCAGTGTAACAGGGTACAATGAGCAGTTCTTC. Residues: CASSVTGYNEQFF. The full variable domain, rest sourced from reference TRBV2 and TRBJ2-1, is EPEVTQTPSHQVTQMGQEVILRCVPISNHLYFYWYRQILGQKVEFLVSFYNNEISEKSEIFDDQFSVERPDGSNFTLKIRSTKLEDSAMYFCASSVTGYNEQFFGPGTRLTVL.

The V gene is TRBV2, the J gene TRBJ1-1; D not resolved. CDR1 and CDR2 from the germline V gene are SNHLY and FYNNEI. With 1 base removed from V and 4 bases from J, the gap between germline ends came to 13 bases. The CDR3 consists of 15 residues. The CDR3 spells CASSEGSGLGTEAFF. CDR3 DNA sequence: TGTGCCAGCAGTGAAGGTTCGGGTTTGGGCACTGAAGCTTTCTTT.

This chain joins TRBV7-2 and TRBJ2-1; D is uncertain. The germline gives CDR1 SGHTA, CDR2 FQGNSA. CDR3 size: 15 residues. V shed 5 bases and J shed 4 bases, with 15 bases lying between them. This CDR3 reads CASSLRWSRYNEQFF. CDR3 bases: TGTGCCAGCAGCCTGAGGTGGTCCCGATACAATGAGCAGTTCTTC. The entire variable domain, with the rest obtained from reference TRBV7-2 and TRBJ2-1, is as follows: GAGVSQSPSNKVTEKGKDVELRCDPISGHTALYWYRQSLGQGLEFLIYFQGNSAPDKSGLPSDRFSAERTGGSVSTLTIQRTQQEDSAVYLCASSLRWSRYNEQFFGPGTRLTVL.

The chain joins TRBV28 to TRBJ2-7; 12 nucleotides agree with TRBD1. The junction had 7 bases not matched to a gene; V was cut back by 5 bases and J by 5 bases. This CDR3 region has 15 residues. Germline CDR1 and CDR2: MDHEN and SYDVKM. CDR3 region: CASSTPGTGGHEQYF. In DNA form, the CDR3 reads TGTGCCAGCAGTACCCCCGGGACAGGGGGCCACGAGCAGTACTTC.

This clone came up once. The chain has TRBV6-1 and TRBJ2-7, with 7 bases matching TRBD1. Germline CDR1 reads MNHNS; CDR2 reads SASEGT. CDR3 length: 15 amino acids. Trimming cost V 7 bases and J 0 bases; bases outside gene matches: 9. The CDR3 protein is CASNGWGTASYEQYF. As DNA, the CDR3 is TGTGCCAGCAATGGGTGGGGGACAGCCTCCTACGAGCAGTACTTC.

The rearrangement joins TRBV5-1 to TRBJ2-7, with D unresolved. The CDR3 totals 11 residues. Germline CDR1 and CDR2: SGHRS and YFSETQ. V was cut by 4 bases and J by 3 bases, with 5 bases left in between. The CDR3 spells CASSLDYEQYF. The CDR3 DNA follows: TGCGCCAGCAGCCTAGACTACGAGCAGTACTTC.

The chain joins TRBV18 to TRBJ1-5; 7 positions match TRBD1. Looked up from germline, CDR1 is KGHSH and CDR2 is LQKENI. The CDR3 consists of 17 residues. The V segment lost 3 bases and the J segment 2 bases; nucleotides outside the gene matches: 10. The CDR3 here is CASSPNRGTRGNQPQHF. In DNA form, the CDR3 reads TGTGCCAGCTCACCTAACAGGGGCACGCGGGGCAATCAGCCCCAGCATTTT.

This clone was counted only a few times. This chain joins TRBV7-2 and TRBJ2-7, with 14 bases matching TRBD2. Germline CDR1 is SGHTA and CDR2 is FQGNSA. V lost 5 bases, J lost 6 bases, and 9 bases stayed unmatched. The CDR3 has 16 residues. CDR3 sequence (DNA): TGTGCCAGCAGCCAATTCGGGACTAGCGGGGGAGGCGAGCAGTACTTC. Translating it yields CASSQFGTSGGGEQYF. The entire variable domain, with the rest obtained from reference TRBV7-2 and TRBJ2-7, is as follows: GAGVSQSPSNKVTEKGKDVELRCDPISGHTALYWYRQSLGQGLEFLIYFQGNSAPDKSGLPSDRFSAERTGGSVSTLTIQRTQQEDSAVYLCASSQFGTSGGGEQYFGPGTRLTVT.

This chain links TRBV7-6 with TRBJ1-2, with TRBD1 matching 7 bases. Germline V gives CDR1 SGHVS, CDR2 FNYEAQ. CDR3 length: 13 amino acids. V shed 8 bases, J shed 3 bases, and the junction held 6 bases outside the gene matches. CDR3 protein: CASSNRGDYGYTF. In nucleotides, the CDR3 is TGTGCCAGCTCAAACAGGGGTGACTATGGCTACACCTTC.

V is TRBV28 and J is TRBJ1-1, with 7 bases fitting TRBD1. Germline CDR1 MDHEN, CDR2 SYDVKM. The CDR3 contains 14 residues. J lost 1 base, V lost 5 bases, and 4 bases had no gene match. CDR3 nucleotide sequence: TGTGCCAGCAGTCGAGGGACAGAGAACACTGAAGCTTTCTTT. Residues: CASSRGTENTEAFF.

The chain carries TRBV15 and TRBJ2-5, with no clear D. CDR1 is LNHNV, CDR2 YYDKDF, per germline (reference sequence). Trimming left V 1 base short and J 0 bases short, with 9 bases between. This CDR3 is 15 amino acids long. The CDR3 DNA is TGTGCCACCAGCAGAGGTGGCCAATACCAAGAGACCCAGTACTTC. Encoded protein: CATSRGGQYQETQYF.

The gene calls are TRBV5-8 and TRBJ1-3, with D maybe TRBD1 (6 bases). CDR1 is SGHTS, CDR2 YDEGEE, per germline. This CDR3 region has 13 residues. Trimming removed 5 bases from V and 4 bases from J, with 10 bases in between. CDR3: CASRVTGGNTIYF. CDR3 bases: TGTGCCAGCAGGGTGACAGGCGGAAACACCATATATTTT.

This chain uses TRBV18 with TRBJ1-1; D is unresolved. CDR1 is KGHSH and CDR2 is LQKENI in the germline V gene. Trimming left V 3 bases short and J 4 bases short, with 12 bases between. The CDR3 is 14 residues long. CDR3 sequence (DNA): TGTGCCAGCTCACCTGGCGGGATCGGCACTGAAGCTTTCTTT. Protein sequence: CASSPGGIGTEAFF.

This clone was seen only once. This chain connects TRBV7-6 to TRBJ1-3; the match to TRBD1 covers 8 bases. This CDR3 has 16 residues. Trimming cost V 0 bases and J 4 bases; bases outside gene matches: 5. Germline CDR1 SGHVS, CDR2 FNYEAQ. CDR3 sequence: CASSLATGAEGNTIYF. In DNA form, the CDR3 reads TGTGCCAGCAGCTTAGCGACAGGGGCAGAAGGAAACACCATATATTTT.

The chain carries TRBV19 and TRBJ1-5; 7 bases map to TRBD1. Germline CDR1 LNHDA, CDR2 SQIVND (reference sequence). V was clipped by 3 bases and J by 6 bases; unmatched bases: 11. This CDR3 spans 16 amino acids. The CDR3 region has the DNA TGTGCCAGTAGTATTTTTGGACAGGACCTATCTCAGCCCCAGCATTTT. This sequence encodes CASSIFGQDLSQPQHF.

The chain has TRBV7-6 and TRBJ1-6; D gene ambiguous. From germline, CDR1 is SGHVS and CDR2 FNYEAQ. The CDR3 consists of 13 residues. Trimming cost V 6 bases and J 4 bases, with 7 bases left between them. CDR3 nucleotides: TGTGCCAGCAGTCCTCAGTATAATTCACCCCTCCACTTT. It specifies CASSPQYNSPLHF. Supplemented by reference TRBV7-6 and TRBJ1-6, the full variable domain reads GAGVSQSPRYKVTKRGQDVALRCDPISGHVSLYWYRQALGQGPEFLTYFNYEAQQDKSGLPNDRFSAERPEGSISTLTIQRTEQRDSAMYRCASSPQYNSPLHFGNGTRLTVT.